The 10 T cell receptor beta chains listed next were all sequenced from one sample in a study of T cells in Graves' hyperthyroidism and ophthalmopathy. RNA transcripts gave rise to amplified TCR beta CDR3 regions. The TCR CDR3 first-round RT-PCR relied on the HTBI primer set. TCRdb reprocessed the multiplex PCR reads with MiXCR, giving one entry per CDR3 protein. The table lists almost 600,000 distinct CDR3 sequences, roughly 14% of them singletons. The sequencing sample was made of blood. The receptors stem from a woman in her 30s with Graves' hyperthyroidism that later progressed to Graves' ophthalmopathy.

This clonotype has a count of ten or more. The chain carries TRBV28 and TRBJ2-7; D unclear. The CDR3 consists of 15 residues. In germline, CDR1 is MDHEN, CDR2 SYDVKM. Trimming shortened V by 3 bases and J by 0 bases, and 12 bases separated the two germline ends. The CDR3 coding sequence is TGTGCCAGCAGTTTTTTTGGAAGACGCTCCTACGAGCAGTACTTC. Translated, it gives CASSFFGRRSYEQYF. Based on the CDR3 plus reference TRBV28 and TRBJ2-7, the full variable domain is DVKVTQSSRYLVKRTGEKVFLECVQDMDHENMFWYRQDPGLGLRLIYFSYDVKMKEKGDIPEGYSVSREKKERFSLILESASTNQTSMYLCASSFFGRRSYEQYFGPGTRLTVT.

The chain joins TRBV27 to TRBJ2-1, with D perhaps assigned TRBD1 or TRBD2 (5 bases each). The germline V and J ends were trimmed by 6 bases and 0 bases, with 9 bases remaining between them. The CDR3 covers 14 residues. Germline CDR1 and CDR2: MNHEY and SMNVEV (reference sequence). CDR3 DNA: TGTGCCAGCAGCGGGACCAGCTCCTACAATGAGCAGTTCTTC. The encoded protein is CASSGTSSYNEQFF.

A note on this clonotype: Sequence at one end of the junction differs from germline and may be a read error. This chain connects TRBV24-1 to TRBJ1-2; D is perhaps TRBD1 (6 bases). The CDR3 spans 12 residues. Germline-derived CDR1 and CDR2 are KGHDR and SFDVKD. The DNA for the CDR3 is TGTGCCACCAGTGACCCGACTGGGGGCGCCGCCTTC. It yields the protein CATSDPTGGAAF.

In this sample, this clonotype turned up many times. V and J are TRBV28 and TRBJ1-5, with 12 bases fitting TRBD1. There are 20 residues in the CDR3. The V and J ends lost 3 bases and 2 bases, in that order; junction bases with no gene match: 14. Germline V lookup: CDR1 MDHEN, CDR2 SYDVKM. The CDR3 DNA reads as TGTGCCAGCAGTTTCCGCTCCGGGACAGGGGGCGCATTAGGCAATCAGCCCCAGCATTTT. This sequence encodes CASSFRSGTGGALGNQPQHF.

This clonotype was detected only a few times. The gene calls are TRBV18 and TRBJ2-3; 7 nucleotides align to TRBD1. The CDR3 is 14 amino acids. Looked up from germline, CDR1 is KGHSH and CDR2 is LQKENI. Trimming removed 2 bases from V and 5 bases from J; junction bases left unmatched: 4. For the CDR3, the DNA is TGTGCCAGCTCACCAGAGACAGGGAGAGATACGCAGTATTTT. Protein: CASSPETGRDTQYF.

This clonotype was found many times. The rearrangement links TRBV30 to TRBJ2-7; D tentatively reads TRBD1 or TRBD2 (7 bases each). Looked up from germline, CDR1 is GTSNPN and CDR2 is SVGIG (reference sequence). V lost 4 bases and J 3 bases, leaving 13 bases between the germline ends. This CDR3 contains 13 residues. The CDR3 loop reads CAWNQGGIYEQYF. The CDR3 DNA is TGTGCCTGGAATCAGGGGGGGATCTACGAGCAGTACTTC.

For this clonotype: This clone may be a read error of a much larger clone one base away. The V gene is TRBV3-1, the J gene TRBJ2-7; TRBD2 matches at 13 bases. V lost 1 base to trimming and J lost 6 bases; unmatched junction nucleotides: 6. The CDR3 contains 16 residues. Per the germline V gene, CDR1 is LGHDT and CDR2 is YNNKEL (reference sequence). The CDR3 here is CASSQGTSGRASEQYF. CDR3 in DNA: TGTGCCAGCAGCCAAGGGACTAGCGGGAGAGCCTCCGAGCAGTACTTC.

This clonotype was seen more than once but under ten times. The chain employs TRBV6-1 and TRBJ1-1; TRBD1 matches at 8 bases. There are 14 residues in the CDR3. The V gene's germline CDR1 is MNHNS and CDR2 SASEGT. The V segment lost 6 bases and the J segment 8 bases; nucleotides outside the gene matches: 11. The CDR3 region has the DNA TGTGCCAGCAGATACCGACAGGGGCGCTCGGAAGCTTTCTTT. Translation gives CASRYRQGRSEAFF.

This clonotype occurred a few times. The rearrangement links TRBV6-1 to TRBJ2-2; 8 bases match TRBD2. The V gene end was trimmed by 7 bases and the J gene end by 6 bases; junction bases not matched to a gene: 13. Per the germline V gene, CDR1 is MNHNS and CDR2 is SASEGT. The CDR3 runs 16 residues. The CDR3 sequence: CASTHKGGRIAGELFF. As DNA, the CDR3 is TGTGCCAGCACCCATAAGGGCGGGAGGATTGCCGGGGAGCTGTTTTTT.

This clonotype was counted at least ten times. The rearrangement links TRBV4-2 to TRBJ1-4; D may be TRBD1 (5 bases). The CDR3 sequence is 17 residues long. Germline CDR1 and CDR2: LGHNA and YNFKEQ. The V end was cut by 1 base, the J end by 4 bases, with 16 bases between. CDR3: CASSQAGRGGGNEKLFF. For the CDR3, the DNA is TGTGCCAGCAGCCAAGCCGGGAGGGGCGGCGGTAATGAAAAACTGTTTTTT.